A selection of T cell receptor beta chains follows, all from one sample in a study of shared clonotypes between healthy human individuals. Some clones are missing from TCRdb's copy, which holds only in-frame ones; the method was immunoSEQ multiplex PCR. The repertoire has some 790,000 clones, approximately 72% of them found once; the top ten carry approximately 2%. Input material: memory CD4+ T cells sorted from blood. The source of these receptors is a woman in her thirties in good health. Each CDR3 is given with its conserved first and last residue. The order of the fields is CDR3 protein, CDR3 DNA, V gene, clone size, CDR3 length, D gene, J gene. The D gene is left open where the match is weak. Size is omitted from some rows. Given values are once, few, many or a class for expanded clones.

CASSLSRGAFRDTEAFF | TGCGCCAGCAGCTTATCTAGGGGCGCCTTCAGGGACACTGAAGCTTTCTTT | TRBV5-1 | . | 17 | . | TRBJ1-1
CASSQQEVAGYTF | TGCGCCAGCAGCCAACAGGAAGTAGCTGGCTACACCTTC | TRBV5-1 | . | 13 | . | TRBJ1-2
CASSLDTYSNQPQHF | TGTGCCAGCAGCCTAGACACGTATAGCAATCAGCCCCAGCATTTT | TRBV28 | few | 15 | . | TRBJ1-5
CASRLQGSQPQHF | TGTGCCAGCAGACTCCAGGGAAGTCAGCCCCAGCATTTT | TRBV28 | few | 13 | . | TRBJ1-5
CASSQVRDIRYEQYF | TGCGCCAGCAGCCAAGTAAGGGACATTAGATACGAGCAGTACTTC | TRBV4-1 | . | 15 | . | TRBJ2-7
CASSLGGRAYNEQFF | TGTGCCAGCAGTTTGGGGGGGAGGGCTTACAATGAGCAGTTCTTC | TRBV27 | . | 15 | TRBD2 | TRBJ2-1
CASTPGTVSNTEAFF | TGTGCCAGCACCCCCGGGACAGTCTCGAACACTGAAGCTTTCTTT | TRBV28 | . | 15 | TRBD1 | TRBJ1-1
CACSDSTYEQYF | TGTGCCTGCTCGGACAGCACCTACGAGCAGTACTTC | TRBV30 | . | 12 | . | TRBJ2-7
CASSHRRSPYEQYF | TGTGCCAGCAGTCACCGACGTTCGCCCTACGAGCAGTACTTC | TRBV28 | . | 14 | . | TRBJ2-7
CSVGSEYGYTF | TGCAGCGTTGGATCGGAGTATGGCTACACCTTC | TRBV29-1 | few | 11 | . | TRBJ1-2
CASSLLAAYNEQFF | TGTGCCAGCAGTTTACTAGCTGCCTACAATGAGCAGTTCTTC | TRBV27 | . | 14 | . | TRBJ2-1
CASSPPRAGNQPQHF | TGTGCCAGCAGTCCCCCCAGGGCGGGAAATCAGCCCCAGCATTTT | TRBV28 | few | 15 | . | TRBJ1-5
CAISESGTGRYEQYF | TGTGCCATCAGTGAGTCCGGGACAGGGCGCTACGAGCAGTACTTC | TRBV10-3 | . | 15 | TRBD1 | TRBJ2-7
CASSSRRGGETQYF | TGTGCCAGCAGTTCCCGACGGGGAGGAGAGACCCAGTACTTC | TRBV27 | . | 14 | . | TRBJ2-5
CASSPPRGDQPQHF | TGTGCCAGCAGTCCCCCCAGGGGGGATCAGCCCCAGCATTTT | TRBV6-6 | . | 14 | TRBD1 | TRBJ1-5
CASSQAGTSGLEQYF | TGTGCCAGCAGCCAAGCGGGGACTAGCGGACTCGAGCAGTACTTC | TRBV4-2 | . | 15 | TRBD2 | TRBJ2-7
CASSPTSGRTGELFF | TGTGCCAGCAGTCCAACTAGCGGGAGAACCGGGGAGCTGTTTTTT | TRBV7-2 | . | 15 | TRBD2 | TRBJ2-2
CASSVGGRNTGELFF | TGTGCCAGCAGCGTCGGAGGGAGAAACACCGGGGAGCTGTTTTTT | TRBV11-2 | . | 15 | . | TRBJ2-2
CASSPQDRLMNTEAFF | TGTGCCAGCAGCCCACAAGACAGGCTCATGAACACTGAAGCTTTCTTT | TRBV9 | once | 16 | . | TRBJ1-1
CAWDKGTGGPRGGYTF | TGTGCCTGGGACAAAGGGACAGGGGGCCCAAGGGGAGGCTACACCTTC | TRBV30 | . | 16 | TRBD1 | TRBJ1-2
CASITRQNTEAFF | TGTGCCAGCATTACCAGACAGAACACTGAAGCTTTCTTT | TRBV6-6 | . | 13 | . | TRBJ1-1
CSVEGTGSSNEQFF | TGCAGCGTTGAGGGGACAGGGTCCTCTAATGAGCAGTTCTTC | TRBV29-1 | once | 14 | TRBD1 | TRBJ2-1
CASSLGLDEQYF | TGCGCCAGCAGCTTGGGTCTCGACGAGCAGTACTTC | TRBV5-1 | . | 12 | . | TRBJ2-7